The entry that follows covers one T cell receptor (beta chain) sequence. Data came from immunoSEQ multiplex PCR; TCRdb stores just in-frame clones and leaves some out. The sample lists about 110,000 clones, approximately 80% seen once, with approximately 15% in the top ten. Germline CDR1 LGHNA, CDR2 YNFKEQ. The ends lost 1 base at V and 0 bases at J; junction bases unmatched: 2. The CDR3 has 17 amino acids. The sample is drawn from a study of blood T cell repertoires in COVID-19. The chain links TRBV4-2 to TRBJ2-5, with TRBD2 matching over 13 bases. Sequenced material: peripheral blood. This sequence was found in a woman aged 60-75 years with acute or convalescent COVID-19. CDR3 region: CASSQGTSGGNQETQYF. In DNA form, the CDR3 reads TGTGCCAGCAGCCAAGGGACTAGCGGGGGCAACCAAGAGACCCAGTACTTC.